These 29 T cell receptor beta chains came from one sample sequenced in a study of T cells in localized non-small cell lung cancer. Here immunoSEQ multiplex PCR was the method, and the copy in TCRdb shows in-frame clones only, minus some. The sample has thousands of clones, less than 30% seen once. Source: lung tumor tissue, taken before any cancer treatment. The receptors were gathered from a woman aged 40-70 years with stage III lung adenocarcinoma.

This clone has more than one count but fewer than ten. The chain has TRBV2 and TRBJ2-3; no firm D call. The germline V gene encodes CDR1 SNHLY and CDR2 FYNNEI. Trimming took 5 bases from V and 2 from J, leaving 11 bases between them. The CDR3 has 14 residues. CDR3 DNA sequence: TGTGCCAGCAGTCCTCGAGCGAACACAGATACGCAGTATTTT. It is translated as CASSPRANTDTQYF.

This clone occurred a few times. The chain uses TRBV9 and TRBJ1-1, with 12 bases aligning to TRBD1. The V gene's germline CDR1 is SGDLS and CDR2 YYNGEE. The CDR3 is 16 amino acids. V shed 5 bases and J 5 bases; nucleotides not matched to a gene: 10. The CDR3 spells CASSESGQGAWTEAFF. The CDR3 DNA sequence: TGTGCCAGCAGTGAATCGGGACAGGGGGCTTGGACTGAAGCTTTCTTT.

The chain links TRBV5-1 to TRBJ1-4; maybe TRBD1 (5 bases). Germline V gene lookup returns CDR1 SGHRS and CDR2 YFSETQ. Trimming took 0 bases from V and 4 from J, leaving 7 bases between them. The CDR3 is 14 residues long. The DNA for the CDR3 is TGCGCCAGCAGCTTGGGACAGAATAATGAAAAACTGTTTTTT. This translates into CASSLGQNNEKLFF.

There are a few counts of this clone. The V and J genes are TRBV28 and TRBJ1-1; D perhaps matches TRBD1 (5 bases). V was trimmed by 1 base and J by 8 bases, leaving 14 bases between them. CDR1 MDHEN and CDR2 SYDVKM come from the germline V gene. CDR3 size: 14 residues. CDR3 bases: TGTGCCAGCAGTTTATCCGGGGGTTTGGGGGAAGCTTTCTTT. This translates into CASSLSGGLGEAFF.

This clone turned up a few times. The chain recombines TRBV28 with TRBJ1-5; a weak D match, TRBD1 (5 bases). V shed 6 bases and J shed 0 bases, with 12 bases lying between them. The CDR3 consists of 15 residues. Germline V gene lookup returns CDR1 MDHEN and CDR2 SYDVKM. Here the CDR3 DNA reads TGTGCCAGCAGACCGGTGGGGGGTAGCAATCAGCCCCAGCATTTT. Protein sequence: CASRPVGGSNQPQHF.

There are a few counts of this clone. This chain joins TRBV7-2 and TRBJ1-1; D is possibly TRBD1 (5 bases). Germline V gene sequence: CDR1 SGHTA, CDR2 FQGNSA. The V gene lost 1 base and the J gene lost 6 bases, with 9 bases spanning the gap. CDR3 length: 13 residues. CDR3 loop: CASSLGRGSEAFF. The CDR3, as DNA: TGTGCCAGCAGCTTAGGACGGGGGTCTGAAGCTTTCTTT.

The chain employs TRBV10-2 and TRBJ2-1; 9 nucleotides line up with TRBD2. The J segment lost 5 bases and the V segment lost 4 bases, leaving 3 bases of the junction unmatched. This CDR3 has 14 residues. Germline assignment: CDR1 WSHSY and CDR2 SAAADI. Here the CDR3 reads CASSVAGGDNEQFF. The CDR3 nucleotides are TGCGCCAGCAGTGTGGCGGGAGGGGACAATGAGCAGTTCTTC.

This clone was observed a handful of times. The chain links TRBV15 to TRBJ1-3; TRBD1 is a possible D gene (5 bases). Looked up from germline, CDR1 is LNHNV and CDR2 is YYDKDF (reference sequence). Trimming stripped 5 bases from V and 0 bases from J, with 11 bases between. The CDR3 is 15 residues long. The CDR3 reads CATSVVGASGNTIYF. DNA of the CDR3: TGTGCCACCAGCGTGGTTGGGGCCTCTGGAAACACCATATATTTT.

CDR3 nucleotides: TGTGCCAGCAGCGAACGACAGGGGTTAGGTTCACCCCTCCACTTT. Its protein product is CASSERQGLGSPLHF. The chain has TRBV11-3 and TRBJ1-6; 8 bases match TRBD1. CDR1 and CDR2 from the germline V gene are SGHNT and YENEEA. The CDR3 consists of 15 residues. Germline trimming cut 5 bases from V and 9 bases from J; bases unmatched to any gene: 9.

The sample holds a few counts of this clone. V is TRBV10-2 and J is TRBJ1-1, with D perhaps TRBD1 (6 bases). The V end lost 2 bases, the J end lost 4 bases, and 8 bases lay between the germline ends. This CDR3 region has 13 residues. The germline CDR1 and CDR2 sequences are WSHSY and SAAADI. The CDR3 is CASSETGFTEAFF. The CDR3 DNA is TGCGCCAGCAGTGAGACAGGGTTCACTGAAGCTTTCTTT.

This clone rates as medium-sized. This chain links TRBV6-8 with TRBJ1-2, with 7 bases that match TRBD1. This CDR3 is 14 amino acids long. The germline V gene has CDR1 MNHGY and CDR2 SAAAGT. The ends lost 5 bases at V and 3 bases at J; junction bases unmatched: 6. CDR3 coding DNA: TGTGCCAGCAGTAGATCCGGGACAGACTATGGCTACACCTTC. Translating it yields CASSRSGTDYGYTF.

The chain employs TRBV19 and TRBJ1-5; D gene unclear. The CDR3 runs to 14 residues. V was cut by 0 bases and J by 9 bases, with 12 bases left in between. Per germline, CDR1 LNHDA and CDR2 SQIVND (reference sequence). The CDR3 here is CASSIDPGELPQHF. The CDR3, as DNA: TGTGCCAGTAGTATAGATCCCGGGGAGCTGCCCCAGCATTTT. Full variable domain (outside the CDR3, taken from reference TRBV19 and TRBJ1-5): DGGITQSPKYLFRKEGQNVTLSCEQNLNHDAMYWYRQDPGQGLRLIYYSQIVNDFQKGDIAEGYSVSREKKESFPLTVTSAQKNPTAFYLCASSIDPGELPQHFGDGTRLSIL.

By proportion, this clone is medium-sized. V is TRBV7-2 and J is TRBJ1-2; D not resolved. Germline V gives CDR1 SGHTA, CDR2 FQGNSA. Trimming removed 6 bases from V and 4 bases from J, with 12 bases in between. The CDR3 has 13 residues. The CDR3 loop is CASSTGSFYGYTF. DNA for the CDR3: TGTGCCAGCAGTACCGGGTCTTTCTATGGCTACACCTTC.

J is TRBJ1-4 and V is TRBV18, with no clear D. The CDR3 totals 14 residues. Germline V gene lookup returns CDR1 KGHSH and CDR2 LQKENI. Trimming stripped 5 bases from V and 5 bases from J, with 12 bases between. CDR3 in amino acids: CASSKGPVNEKLFF. DNA for the CDR3: TGTGCCAGCTCAAAAGGGCCAGTAAATGAAAAACTGTTTTTT.

This clone was counted only a few times. The rearrangement links TRBV2 to TRBJ2-1, with 7 bases identical to TRBD1. This CDR3 spans 15 amino acids. Germline trimming cut 9 bases from V and 2 bases from J; bases unmatched to any gene: 10. CDR1 and CDR2 from the germline V gene are SNHLY and FYNNEI. As DNA, the CDR3 is TGTGCCAGTAACCTAGGGGACAGTGCCTACAATGAGCAGTTCTTC. Residues: CASNLGDSAYNEQFF.

This clone was observed a handful of times. The chain employs TRBV9 and TRBJ2-2; no firm D call. CDR3 length: 15 residues. Germline-derived CDR1 and CDR2 are SGDLS and YYNGEE. V lost 0 bases and J 1 base, leaving 7 bases between the germline ends. CDR3 sequence: CASSVVGKNTGELFF. Written as DNA, the CDR3 is TGTGCCAGCAGCGTAGTCGGCAAGAACACCGGGGAGCTGTTTTTT.

This clone was detected a few times. The CDR3 sequence is CATSRDPQGALNTEAFF. The DNA for the CDR3 is TGTGCCACCAGCAGAGATCCCCAGGGGGCCTTGAACACTGAAGCTTTCTTT. The V call is TRBV15, the J call TRBJ1-1; TRBD1 agrees at 8 bases. The V gene's germline CDR1 is LNHNV and CDR2 YYDKDF (reference sequence). V lost 0 bases, J lost 0 bases, and 6 bases stayed unmatched. The CDR3 length is 17 residues. The variable domain in full, completed from reference TRBV15 and TRBJ1-1, reads DAMVIQNPRYQVTQFGKPVTLSCSQTLNHNVMYWYQQKSSQAPKLLFHYYDKDFNNEADTPDNFQSRRPNTSFCFLDIRSPGLGDTAMYLCATSRDPQGALNTEAFFGQGTRLTVV.

The chain joins TRBV18 to TRBJ1-1; 8 bases fit TRBD1. After removal of 4 bases from V and 3 bases from J, the junction contained 7 bases not matched to a gene. Germline assignment: CDR1 KGHSH and CDR2 LQKENI. This CDR3 is built from 15 residues. The CDR3 DNA sequence: TGTGCCAGCTCACAGGAGACAGGGGAGTACACTGAAGCTTTCTTT. It yields the protein CASSQETGEYTEAFF.

This clone was detected only once. The J gene is TRBJ1-5, the V gene TRBV19; 9 bases are a match to TRBD1. V lost 2 bases to trimming and J lost 4 bases; unmatched junction nucleotides: 6. Germline loops: CDR1 LNHDA, CDR2 SQIVND (reference sequence). The CDR3 has 16 amino acids. The CDR3 is CASSIQGQGINQPQHF. In DNA, the CDR3 is TGTGCCAGTAGTATACAGGGACAGGGAATAAATCAGCCCCAGCATTTT.

This clone has more than one count but fewer than ten. The chain joins TRBV9 to TRBJ2-7; no clear D. V was clipped by 0 bases and J by 3 bases, with 13 bases between them. Per germline, CDR1 SGDLS and CDR2 YYNGEE. This CDR3 is built from 15 residues. The CDR3, as DNA: TGTGCCAGCAGCGTAGCGGGCCTAAGGGACTACGAGCAGTACTTC. This sequence encodes CASSVAGLRDYEQYF.

This clone occurred once. V is TRBV10-2 and J is TRBJ1-1; D is ambiguous. Trimming stripped 0 bases from V and 6 bases from J, with 8 bases between. There are 13 residues in the CDR3. Germline CDR1 and CDR2: WSHSY and SAAADI. The CDR3 DNA reads TGCGCCAGCAGTGAGTCCCGGGGTTCTGAAGCTTTCTTT. Residues: CASSESRGSEAFF.

By proportion, this clone is large. The chain has TRBV9 and TRBJ2-7; a weak D match, TRBD2 (6 bases). The ends were cut back, 0 bases at V and 7 bases at J, with 20 bases in the middle. The length of the CDR3 is 16 residues. The germline CDR1 and CDR2 sequences are SGDLS and YYNGEE. The CDR3 bases are TGTGCCAGCAGCGTAGCCGGGAGTCATCACTTGGGAGAGCAGTACTTC. This translates into CASSVAGSHHLGEQYF.

CDR3 protein: CASSEVLGGTEAFF. CDR3 in DNA: TGCGCCAGCAGTGAGGTTCTCGGAGGGACTGAAGCTTTCTTT. V gene TRBV10-2 combines with J gene TRBJ1-1; D is undetermined. Trimming removed 2 bases from V and 5 bases from J, with 12 bases in between. The V gene's germline CDR1 is WSHSY and CDR2 SAAADI. The length of the CDR3 is 14 residues.

The chain recombines TRBV6-8 with TRBJ2-1; perhaps D is TRBD1 or TRBD2 (5 bases each). V lost 6 bases, J lost 2 bases, and 14 bases lay in between. Germline loops: CDR1 MNHGY, CDR2 SAAAGT. This CDR3 has 15 residues. The CDR3 loop reads CASRRDAGAYNEQFF. CDR3 bases: TGTGCCAGCAGGAGGGACGCGGGTGCCTACAATGAGCAGTTCTTC.

J is TRBJ2-2 and V is TRBV7-6; 7 bases fit TRBD2. The length of the CDR3 is 15 residues. Germline loops: CDR1 SGHVS, CDR2 FNYEAQ. Trimming took 5 bases from V and 3 from J; bases not matched to a gene: 6. This CDR3 reads CASSPDLADTGELFF. CDR3 in DNA: TGTGCCAGCAGCCCGGACCTAGCGGACACCGGGGAGCTGTTTTTT.

CDR3: CASSRETGGGTDTQYF. The CDR3 DNA follows: TGTGCCAGCAGCCGAGAGACGGGGGGGGGCACAGATACGCAGTATTTT. This sequence joins TRBV14 and TRBJ2-3, with TRBD2 matching over 8 bases. The V gene's germline CDR1 is SGHDN and CDR2 FVKESK. The ends lost 4 bases at V and 1 base at J; junction bases unmatched: 7. The CDR3 spans 16 residues.

The chain's CDR3 is CASSPIGQGSYEQYF. The CDR3 DNA reads TGTGCCAGCAGTCCTATTGGACAGGGTTCCTACGAGCAGTACTTC. The V call is TRBV28, the J call TRBJ2-7; 8 nucleotides match TRBD1. Germline CDR1 reads MDHEN; CDR2 reads SYDVKM. The CDR3 runs to 15 residues. The ends lost 5 bases at V and 1 base at J; junction bases unmatched: 7.

This clone was seen more than once but under ten times. V usage is TRBV6-8 and J usage is TRBJ1-1; D gene unclear. V lost 4 bases and J 3 bases, leaving 9 bases between the germline ends. This CDR3 is 13 amino acids long. Germline CDR1 and CDR2: MNHGY and SAAAGT. In nucleotides, the CDR3 is TGTGCCAGCAGTTCCACCCTACACACTGAAGCTTTCTTT. Translated, it gives CASSSTLHTEAFF.

In the case of this clone: The junction departs from germline at one end; a sequencing error may be responsible. V and J are TRBV19 and TRBJ2-2; TRBD2 matches at 8 bases. Germline values: CDR1 LNHDA, CDR2 SQIVND (reference sequence). This CDR3 contains 17 residues. CDR3 coding DNA: TGTGCCAGTAGTTCTCCGGGACCAGCGGGAGTTACCGGGAAGCTGTTTTTT. As protein: CASSSPGPAGVTGKLFF.